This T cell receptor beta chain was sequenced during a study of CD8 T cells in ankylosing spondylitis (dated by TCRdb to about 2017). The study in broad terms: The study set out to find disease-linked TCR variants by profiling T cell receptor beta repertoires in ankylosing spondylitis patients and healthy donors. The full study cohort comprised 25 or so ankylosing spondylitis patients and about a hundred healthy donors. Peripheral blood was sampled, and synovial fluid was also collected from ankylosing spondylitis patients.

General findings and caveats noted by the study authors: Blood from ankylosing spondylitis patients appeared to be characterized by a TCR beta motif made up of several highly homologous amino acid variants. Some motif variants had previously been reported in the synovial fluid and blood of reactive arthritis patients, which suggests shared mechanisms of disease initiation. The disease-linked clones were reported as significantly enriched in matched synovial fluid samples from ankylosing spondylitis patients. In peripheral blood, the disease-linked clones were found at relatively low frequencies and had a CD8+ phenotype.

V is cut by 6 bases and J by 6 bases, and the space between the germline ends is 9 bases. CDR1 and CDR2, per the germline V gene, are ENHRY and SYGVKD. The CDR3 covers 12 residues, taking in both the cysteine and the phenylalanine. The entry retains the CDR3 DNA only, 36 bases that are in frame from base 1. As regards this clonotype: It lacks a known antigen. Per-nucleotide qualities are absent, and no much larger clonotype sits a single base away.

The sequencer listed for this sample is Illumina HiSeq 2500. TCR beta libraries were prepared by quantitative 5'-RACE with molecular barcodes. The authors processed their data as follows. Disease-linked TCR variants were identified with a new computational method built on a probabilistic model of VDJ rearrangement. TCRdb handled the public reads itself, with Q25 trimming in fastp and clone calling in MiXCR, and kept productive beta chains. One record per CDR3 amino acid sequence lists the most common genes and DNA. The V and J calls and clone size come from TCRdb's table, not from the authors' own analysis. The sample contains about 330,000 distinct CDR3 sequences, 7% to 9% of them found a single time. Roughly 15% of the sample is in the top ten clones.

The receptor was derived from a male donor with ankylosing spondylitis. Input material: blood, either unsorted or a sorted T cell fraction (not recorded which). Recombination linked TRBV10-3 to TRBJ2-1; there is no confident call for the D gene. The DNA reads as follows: TGTGCCATCAGCCCTACTGGCAATGAGCAGTTCTTC. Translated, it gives CAISPTGNEQFF.